The 30 T cell receptor beta chains below come from one sample, sequenced in a study of beta chain features in type 1 diabetes. Sequenced material consisted of expressed TCRB transcripts (all of the isolated RNA was reverse transcribed). Clones were sequenced by immunoSEQ multiplex PCR, and TCRdb holds only the in-frame ones, with some missing. The data show 400,000 to 450,000 clones, approximately 14% seen once. Sequenced input: naive CD4+ T cells from blood. These receptor sequences come from a man aged 25 to 40 in good health.

This clone appeared a few times. The rearrangement links TRBV30 to TRBJ2-1; 10 positions match TRBD2. Germline V gene data show CDR1 as GTSNPN and CDR2 as SVGIG (reference sequence). The CDR3 extends over 15 amino acids. After removal of 0 bases from V and 3 bases from J, the junction contained 2 bases not matched to a gene. In nucleotides, the CDR3 is TGTGCCTGGAGTGTACTAGCGGGGCACTACAATGAGCAGTTCTTC. Protein: CAWSVLAGHYNEQFF.

The genes are TRBV27 and TRBJ1-2, with D perhaps TRBD1 (5 bases). The germline V and J ends were trimmed by 5 bases and 1 base, with 8 bases remaining between them. Germline CDR1 and CDR2: MNHEY and SMNVEV (reference sequence). This CDR3 has 13 amino acids. The CDR3 coding sequence is TGTGCCAGCAGTCTGACAGTTAACTATGGCTACACCTTC. It yields the protein CASSLTVNYGYTF.

V usage is TRBV25-1 and J usage is TRBJ2-1, with D perhaps matching TRBD1 (6 bases). V was clipped by 4 bases and J by 7 bases, with 17 bases between them. This CDR3 contains 15 residues. The germline V gene has CDR1 MGHDK and CDR2 SYGVNS. DNA of the CDR3: TGTGCCAGCAGTGGACAGGATCTGATGGGGAATGAGCAGTTCTTC. Protein product: CASSGQDLMGNEQFF.

The chain uses TRBV20-1 and TRBJ2-7; D is undetermined. In germline, CDR1 is DFQATT, CDR2 SNEGSKA (reference sequence). The CDR3 is 11 amino acids. Between the trimmed V and J ends, which lost 2 bases and 3 bases, there was a span of 5 bases. The CDR3 DNA is TGCAGTGCTAGATTCATCTACGAGCAGTACTTC. It yields the protein CSARFIYEQYF.

The CDR3 sequence: CAWSREIARANVLTF. The CDR3 nucleotides read TGTGCCTGGAGCCGGGAGATAGCTAGGGCCAACGTCCTGACTTTC. The genes are TRBV30 and TRBJ2-6, with D possibly matching TRBD2 (6 bases). The germline V gene has CDR1 GTSNPN and CDR2 SVGIG (reference sequence). CDR3 length: 15 amino acids. V shed 3 bases and J shed 5 bases, with 14 bases lying between them.

This chain links TRBV7-9 with TRBJ2-5, with TRBD2 matching 8 bases. V was clipped by 5 bases and J by 5 bases; unmatched bases: 4. CDR1 is SEHNR, CDR2 FQNEAQ, per germline (reference sequence). The CDR3 is 13 amino acids. CDR3 amino acids: CASSKTSEETQYF. The CDR3 DNA sequence: TGTGCCAGCAGCAAGACTAGCGAGGAGACCCAGTACTTC.

For the CDR3, the DNA is TGTGCCAGCAGCCTTTACCCGGGACACACGAACACTGAAGCTTTCTTT. Its protein is CASSLYPGHTNTEAFF. This sequence joins TRBV7-2 and TRBJ1-1; a weak D match, TRBD1 (6 bases). This CDR3 is 16 amino acids long. V lost 5 bases and J lost 1, with 17 bases in between. CDR1 is SGHTA, CDR2 FQGNSA, per germline.

This clone was seen more than once but under ten times. The V gene is TRBV13, the J gene TRBJ2-3; the D is unclear. The V end was cut by 5 bases, the J end by 6 bases, with 15 bases between. CDR3 length equals 14 residues. Germline-derived CDR1 and CDR2 are PRHDT and FYEKMQ (reference sequence). CDR3 residues: CASSPGPASDTQYF. The CDR3 nucleotides read TGTGCCAGCAGCCCCGGGCCCGCATCGGATACGCAGTATTTT.

This clone came up a few times. This chain uses TRBV27 with TRBJ2-5; D may be TRBD1 or TRBD2 (7 bases each). The CDR3 spans 14 residues. Germline lookup yields CDR1 MNHEY and CDR2 SMNVEV (reference sequence). The ends were cut back, 5 bases at V and 5 bases at J, with 15 bases in the middle. The CDR3 DNA is TGTGCCAGCAGTGCACGGCAGGGGGGGGAGACCCAGTACTTC. Its translation: CASSARQGGETQYF.

This clone was seen a few times. This sequence joins TRBV4-3 and TRBJ2-3; 10 nucleotides agree with TRBD2. Germline V gene data show CDR1 as LGHNA and CDR2 as YSLEER. V shed 5 bases, J shed 6 bases, and the junction held 8 bases outside the gene matches. There are 15 residues in the CDR3. CDR3 sequence: CASSELPAGGDTQYF. CDR3 DNA sequence: TGCGCCAGCAGCGAGCTGCCAGCGGGAGGGGATACGCAGTATTTT.

The chain is built from TRBV25-1 and TRBJ1-3; 8 bases agree with TRBD1. Looked up from germline, CDR1 is MGHDK and CDR2 is SYGVNS. V was pared by 1 base and J by 4 bases, with 3 bases of the junction left unmatched. This CDR3 has 15 residues. CDR3 DNA sequence: TGTGCCAGCAGTGAATTCAGGGGGCAAGGAAACACCATATATTTT. It yields the protein CASSEFRGQGNTIYF.

The CDR3 sequence is CASSLAGGEAFF. The DNA for the CDR3 is TGCGCCAGCAGCTTGGCCGGAGGGGAAGCTTTCTTT. The chain combines TRBV5-1 with TRBJ1-1; D gene unclear. In germline, CDR1 is SGHRS, CDR2 YFSETQ. The CDR3 covers 12 residues. Trimming removed 0 bases at V and 8 bases at J, with 8 bases between.

This rearrangement joins TRBV15 to TRBJ2-5; 10 bases agree with TRBD2. J gave up 2 bases and V 0 bases, and 6 bases lay outside the gene matches. Per the germline V gene, CDR1 is LNHNV and CDR2 is YYDKDF (reference sequence). The CDR3 spans 17 residues. CDR3 region: CATSREVAGGGQETQYF. Here the CDR3 DNA reads TGTGCCACCAGCAGAGAGGTAGCGGGAGGAGGTCAAGAGACCCAGTACTTC.

The genes are TRBV7-2 and TRBJ2-7, with D perhaps assigned TRBD1 or TRBD2 (5 bases each). Germline CDR1 SGHTA, CDR2 FQGNSA. CDR3 length: 14 residues. With 1 base removed from V and 5 bases from J, the gap between germline ends came to 12 bases. This CDR3 is CASSLVKGTNEQYF. CDR3 in DNA: TGTGCCAGCAGCTTAGTCAAGGGGACGAACGAGCAGTACTTC.

The chain combines TRBV7-9 with TRBJ2-6, with D uncertain. Germline assignment: CDR1 SEHNR and CDR2 FQNEAQ (reference sequence). The CDR3 totals 15 residues. Trimming removed 7 bases from V and 1 base from J, with 11 bases in between. The DNA of the CDR3 is TGTGCCAGCACCCATGGGTCATCTGGGGCCAACGTCCTGACTTTC. It yields the protein CASTHGSSGANVLTF. Together with reference TRBV7-9 and TRBJ2-6, the CDR3 gives the full variable domain: DTGVSQNPRHKITKRGQNVTFRCDPISEHNRLYWYRQTLGQGPEFLTYFQNEAQLEKSRLLSDRFSAERPKGSFSTLEIQRTEQGDSAMYLCASTHGSSGANVLTFGAGSRLTVL.

This clone was found a few times. Other DNA variants within this sample encode the same CDR3. The gene calls are TRBV30 and TRBJ2-3; D not resolved. The V end lost 4 bases, the J end lost 1 base, and 6 bases lay between the germline ends. In germline, CDR1 is GTSNPN, CDR2 SVGIG (reference sequence). This CDR3 is built from 12 residues. The CDR3 sequence: CAWNAGTDTQYF. Here the CDR3 DNA reads TGTGCCTGGAATGCAGGCACAGATACGCAGTATTTT.

This chain uses TRBV2 with TRBJ2-3; D is uncertain. V was shortened by 6 bases and J by 0 bases, with 19 bases between the two germline ends. The CDR3 consists of 17 residues. Germline lookup yields CDR1 SNHLY and CDR2 FYNNEI. CDR3 bases: TGTGCCAGCAGGAAAACCCCTCACAGACCTAGCACAGATACGCAGTATTTT. As protein: CASRKTPHRPSTDTQYF.

This clone showed up just a few times. This chain links TRBV7-9 with TRBJ1-5; 8 nucleotides match TRBD1. V trimming: 5 bases; J trimming: 11 bases; junction bases outside the gene matches: 14. Germline CDR1 is SEHNR and CDR2 is FQNEAQ (reference sequence). This CDR3 contains 15 residues. In nucleotides, the CDR3 is TGTGCCAGCAGCGCCCAGACAGGGGCCCTGTCGTCCCAGCATTTT. Amino acid sequence: CASSAQTGALSSQHF.

In its sample, this clone was seen a few times. The chain links TRBV7-2 to TRBJ2-5; TRBD2 agrees at 7 bases. Germline V gives CDR1 SGHTA, CDR2 FQGNSA. V shed 2 bases and J 2 bases; nucleotides not matched to a gene: 5. This CDR3 has 15 residues. CDR3 protein: CASSLSPGGQETQYF. In DNA form, the CDR3 reads TGTGCCAGCAGCTTAAGTCCGGGGGGTCAAGAGACCCAGTACTTC. Full variable domain (missing parts from reference TRBV7-2 and TRBJ2-5): GAGVSQSPSNKVTEKGKDVELRCDPISGHTALYWYRQSLGQGLEFLIYFQGNSAPDKSGLPSDRFSAERTGGSVSTLTIQRTQQEDSAVYLCASSLSPGGQETQYFGPGTRLLVL.

This chain connects TRBV6-5 to TRBJ1-1; 8 bases fit TRBD1. Germline CDR1 and CDR2: MNHEY and SVGAGI. V gave up 8 bases and J gave up 4 bases; unmatched junction bases: 9. This CDR3 is built from 14 residues. CDR3: CASRLRGPGTEAFF. In DNA, the CDR3 is TGTGCCAGCCGTCTCAGGGGGCCGGGCACTGAAGCTTTCTTT.

In this sample, this clone turned up a few times. The J gene is TRBJ2-7, the V gene TRBV5-6; D is undetermined. Germline V lookup: CDR1 SGHDT, CDR2 YYEEEE. V was clipped by 0 bases and J by 2 bases, with 9 bases between them. This CDR3 spans 14 amino acids. CDR3 amino acids: CASSLGTIPYEQYV. CDR3 in DNA: TGTGCCAGCAGCTTGGGGACGATTCCCTACGAGCAGTACGTC.

The chain has TRBV25-1 and TRBJ1-5; 8 nucleotides line up with TRBD1. The CDR3 runs 15 residues. Germline V gives CDR1 MGHDK, CDR2 SYGVNS. J was trimmed by 4 bases and V by 3 bases; bases with no gene match: 5. CDR3 in DNA: TGTGCCAGCAGTGATGCTGACAGGGGAAATCAGCCCCAGCATTTT. Its translation is CASSDADRGNQPQHF.

The count of this clone is one. J is TRBJ2-1 and V is TRBV6-5; 9 bases fit TRBD1. V trimming: 7 bases; J trimming: 8 bases; junction bases outside the gene matches: 12. This CDR3 is built from 15 residues. Germline CDR1 reads MNHEY; CDR2 reads SVGAGI. DNA of the CDR3: TGTGCCAGCACCAGGGGAGGGACAGGGAAAGATGAGCAGTTCTTC. Translated: CASTRGGTGKDEQFF.

This clone turned up a few times. This chain connects TRBV30 to TRBJ1-1; D is unclear. This CDR3 spans 12 amino acids. V was pared by 7 bases and J by 1 base, with 10 bases between. Germline values: CDR1 GTSNPN, CDR2 SVGIG (reference sequence). The CDR3: CAFGRTNTEAFF. The CDR3 bases are TGTGCCTTCGGACGGACGAACACTGAAGCTTTCTTT.

This clone occurred a few times. V usage is TRBV10-3 and J usage is TRBJ1-1, with 8 bases matching TRBD1. The trim removed 10 bases at V and 4 bases at J, leaving 14 bases unmatched. The CDR3 is 15 residues long. Germline V gives CDR1 ENHRY, CDR2 SYGVKD. The CDR3 sequence is CATEPSNTGGTEAFF. In DNA, the CDR3 is TGTGCCACCGAACCCTCCAATACAGGGGGCACTGAAGCTTTCTTT.

This clone came up a few times. The chain is built from TRBV18 and TRBJ2-2, with a possible D match to TRBD1 (6 bases). Germline V gives CDR1 KGHSH, CDR2 LQKENI. This CDR3 spans 14 amino acids. V lost 6 bases and J lost 5, with 13 bases in between. CDR3 sequence: CASSRLQGTGELFF. CDR3 nucleotides: TGTGCCAGCTCCCGTCTACAGGGTACCGGGGAGCTGTTTTTT. The full variable domain, with the rest looked up from reference TRBV18 and TRBJ2-2, is NAGVMQNPRHLVRRRGQEARLRCSPMKGHSHVYWYRQLPEEGLKFMVYLQKENIIDESGMPKERFSAEFPKEGPSILRIQQVVRGDSAAYFCASSRLQGTGELFFGEGSRLTVL.

In this sample, this clone turned up many times. The V gene is TRBV21-1, the J gene TRBJ2-7; the table names TRBD2, a call not compared with the DNA. TRBV21-1 is recorded as a pseudogene. This CDR3 contains 14 residues. CDR3 residues: CASSLAGCSYEQYV. The CDR3 DNA reads TGTGCCAGCAGCCTAGCGGGATGCTCCTACGAGCAGTACGTC.

This clone was counted a few times. V is TRBV18 and J is TRBJ2-3; TRBD2 might be the D (5 bases). This CDR3 contains 15 residues. The V and J ends lost 4 bases and 2 bases respectively, with 13 bases between them. The V gene's germline CDR1 is KGHSH and CDR2 LQKENI. CDR3: CASSRPSGNTDTQYF. The CDR3 DNA reads TGTGCCAGCTCACGGCCCAGCGGCAACACAGATACGCAGTATTTT.

The chain uses TRBV11-2 and TRBJ2-7, with a weak D call TRBD2 (5 bases). CDR3 size: 16 residues. Trimming cost V 1 base and J 2 bases, with 15 bases left between them. Germline V lookup: CDR1 SGHAT, CDR2 FQNNGV. CDR3 nucleotides: TGTGCCAGCAGCTTAGCCCAGGTAGCGTCCACCTACGAGCAGTACTTC. Protein product: CASSLAQVASTYEQYF.

The chain employs TRBV7-9 and TRBJ2-2, with 7 bases aligning to TRBD2. Germline CDR1 and CDR2: SEHNR and FQNEAQ (reference sequence). CDR3 length: 15 amino acids. Trimming removed 7 bases from V and 1 base from J; junction bases left unmatched: 6. This CDR3 reads CASTSGSMNTGELFF. The DNA for the CDR3 is TGTGCCAGCACTAGCGGTTCGATGAACACCGGGGAGCTGTTTTTT.